Below are 21 T cell receptor beta chains sequenced from a single sample in a study of T cells in narcolepsy (dated by TCRdb to between 2018 and 2020). Library preparation employed the immunoSEQ multiplex PCR assay. TCRdb obtained this table from immuneACCESS and retained in-frame rearrangements with V and J assigned. These tables miss some clones; where compared with another copy, unresolved V genes account for less than half of the shortfall, and the remainder is unexplained. This sample comprises 7,000 to 10,000 clones, about 55% of them detected only once. Roughly a fifth of the sample lies in the top ten. The sequencing sample was made of CD45RA- memory CD8+ T cells from PBMCs. The meaning of the sample's cell subset or site label: memory T cells sorted ex vivo from peripheral blood. The receptors come from a human donor with narcolepsy.

This chain uses TRBV5-6 with TRBJ2-1; D is perhaps TRBD1 (5 bases). The V end lost 1 base, the J end lost 3 bases, and 8 bases lay between the germline ends. Germline values: CDR1 SGHDT, CDR2 YYEEEE. The length of the CDR3 is 14 residues. DNA for the CDR3: TGTGCCAGCAGCTTGTCGGACAACTACAATGAGCAGTTCTTC. Amino acids: CASSLSDNYNEQFF.

On this clone: Without the conserved terminal phenylalanine or tryptophan, this CDR3 likely stems from a read error. No DNA is shown, since the ends of the CDR3 on it are uncertain; the CDR3 is the one TCRdb lists. The chain couples TRBV4-3 to TRBJ1-2; no check of the table's D call, TRBD1, against the DNA was made. Germline lookup yields CDR1 LGHNA and CDR2 YSLEER. From its first to its last residue, the CDR3 has 13 amino acids. CDR3 loop: CASSQDRFSPRSL.

This clone was counted between two and nine times. The chain uses TRBV28 and TRBJ2-7, with a weak D call TRBD1 (6 bases). CDR3 size: 13 residues. In germline, CDR1 is MDHEN, CDR2 SYDVKM. V lost 8 bases and J 4 bases, leaving 15 bases between the germline ends. CDR3 sequence: CASVRDNLYEQYF. The CDR3 DNA follows: TGTGCCAGCGTCCGGGACAACTTATACGAGCAGTACTTC.

The rearrangement links TRBV6-4 to TRBJ2-1; 11 bases agree with TRBD2. This CDR3 is built from 16 residues. The V gene end was trimmed by 4 bases and the J gene end by 8 bases; junction bases not matched to a gene: 10. Germline V gene lookup returns CDR1 MRHNA and CDR2 SNTAGT. CDR3 protein: CASSAATSGGQDEQFF. For the CDR3, the DNA is TGTGCCAGCAGTGCTGCAACTAGCGGGGGCCAGGATGAGCAGTTCTTC.

Within the sample, this clone is medium-sized. This chain links TRBV7-8 with TRBJ2-1; possible D gene TRBD2, 7 bases. With 8 bases removed from V and 7 bases from J, the gap between germline ends came to 15 bases. Germline assignment: CDR1 SGHVS and CDR2 FQNEAQ. The CDR3 extends over 13 amino acids. This CDR3 reads CASRRGAGNEQFF. The CDR3 DNA reads TGTGCCAGCCGTCGGGGGGCCGGGAATGAGCAGTTCTTC.

Written as DNA, the CDR3 is TGTGCCAGCAGTGAATCCGGCGGAGGGGCCAACGTCCTGACTTTC. This codes for CASSESGGGANVLTF. The chain uses TRBV25-1 and TRBJ2-6; D gene ambiguous. The CDR3 length is 15 residues. Germline values: CDR1 MGHDK, CDR2 SYGVNS. Trimming removed 1 base at V and 4 bases at J, with 8 bases between.

This clone was seen more than once but under ten times. The chain links TRBV4-3 to TRBJ2-1; 10 positions agree with TRBD2. The CDR3 contains 15 residues. Trimming at V came to 4 bases and at J to 6 bases, leaving 6 bases not matched to a gene. CDR1 and CDR2 from the germline V gene are LGHNA and YSLEER. The CDR3: CASSRGLAETNEQFF. The DNA of the CDR3 is TGCGCCAGCAGCCGTGGACTAGCGGAGACCAATGAGCAGTTCTTC.

The V call is TRBV4-1, the J call TRBJ1-5; D not resolved. Trimming removed 0 bases at V and 3 bases at J, with 9 bases between. The CDR3 extends over 15 amino acids. Germline CDR1 MGHRA, CDR2 YSYEKL. The CDR3 nucleotides are TGCGCCAGCAGCCAAGATCTGACCTCCAATCAGCCCCAGCATTTT. Protein sequence: CASSQDLTSNQPQHF.

CDR3 nucleotides: TGTGCCAGCAGCGCTTCTAGCTGGACCTTCCCAATTCTCTACAATGAGCAGTTCTTC. Protein product: CASSASSWTFPILYNEQFF. The chain is built from TRBV9 and TRBJ2-1; D is perhaps TRBD2 (5 bases). The germline V and J ends were trimmed by 3 bases and 3 bases, with 25 bases remaining between them. Germline V gives CDR1 SGDLS, CDR2 YYNGEE. The CDR3 is 19 residues long. The full variable domain, with the rest looked up from reference TRBV9 and TRBJ2-1, is DSGVTQTPKHLITATGQRVTLRCSPRSGDLSVYWYQQSLDQGLQFLIQYYNGEERAKGNILERFSAQQFPDLHSELNLSSLELGDSALYFCASSASSWTFPILYNEQFFGPGTRLTVL.

The gene calls are TRBV4-3 and TRBJ1-2; 9 bases match TRBD1. The CDR3 runs to 16 residues. Germline CDR1 LGHNA, CDR2 YSLEER. Trimming cost V 3 bases and J 0 bases; bases outside gene matches: 5. DNA of the CDR3: TGCGCCAGCAGCCATCGGGACAGGGCCCCTAACTATGGCTACACCTTC. As protein: CASSHRDRAPNYGYTF.

The gene calls are TRBV6-5 and TRBJ1-3; 7 nucleotides line up with TRBD1. Germline trimming cut 6 bases from V and 0 bases from J; bases unmatched to any gene: 2. The germline CDR1 and CDR2 sequences are MNHEY and SVGAGI. This CDR3 is 14 amino acids long. The CDR3 DNA sequence: TGTGCCAGCAGACGACAGGGCTCTGGAAACACCATATATTTT. This codes for CASRRQGSGNTIYF.

The chain recombines TRBV4-3 with TRBJ2-6, with TRBD2 as a possible D gene (5 bases). The V gene's germline CDR1 is LGHNA and CDR2 YSLEER. V lost 1 base and J 4 bases, leaving 14 bases between the germline ends. This CDR3 is built from 17 residues. CDR3 region: CASSQVGENSGANVLTF. CDR3 bases: TGCGCCAGCAGCCAAGTGGGAGAAAATTCGGGGGCCAACGTCCTGACTTTC.

By sample share, this clone is medium-sized (0.01 to 0.1%). The rearrangement joins TRBV2 to TRBJ2-7; 7 bases are a match to TRBD1. This CDR3 contains 14 residues. Germline V CDR1 and CDR2: SNHLY, FYNNEI. The ends lost 6 bases at V and 0 bases at J; junction bases unmatched: 5. For the CDR3, the DNA is TGTGCCAGCAGGTGGGGGACAGTCTCCTACGAGCAGTACTTC. Translated: CASRWGTVSYEQYF.

This rearrangement joins TRBV6-1 to TRBJ2-3; 9 nucleotides line up with TRBD2. V lost 2 bases and J lost 0; bases outside the gene matches: 0. Germline loops: CDR1 MNHNS, CDR2 SASEGT. CDR3 length: 15 amino acids. In DNA form, the CDR3 reads TGTGCCAGCAGTGAACTAGCGGGGAGCACAGATACGCAGTATTTT. It specifies CASSELAGSTDTQYF.

This clone is labeled medium-sized (0.01 to 0.1%). The rearrangement joins TRBV4-3 to TRBJ2-1; 10 bases fit TRBD1. With 0 bases clipped from V and 15 bases from J, the junction kept 14 bases outside the gene matches. Germline CDR1 reads LGHNA; CDR2 reads YSLEER. There are 16 residues in the CDR3. CDR3 sequence: CASSQDAVGLTGGLFF. CDR3 nucleotides: TGCGCCAGCAGCCAAGATGCCGTCGGACTGACAGGGGGCTTGTTCTTC.

The CDR3 coding sequence is TGTGCCACGACACGGGACAGCTCCTACAATGAGCAGTTCTTC. Protein sequence: CATTRDSSYNEQFF. The V and J genes are TRBV10-3 and TRBJ2-1; 7 nucleotides agree with TRBD1. The CDR3 totals 14 residues. The ends lost 10 bases at V and 0 bases at J; junction bases unmatched: 6. The germline CDR1 and CDR2 sequences are ENHRY and SYGVKD.

This clone showed up just once. This chain links TRBV6-1 with TRBJ1-2; D uncertain. V lost 2 bases and J 2 bases, leaving 9 bases between the germline ends. The CDR3 is 14 residues long. CDR1 is MNHNS, CDR2 SASEGT, per germline. CDR3 amino acids: CASSEMGSNYGYTF. CDR3 in DNA: TGTGCCAGCAGTGAAATGGGGTCCAACTATGGCTACACCTTC.

The chain carries TRBV5-4 and TRBJ2-3; D gene unclear. Germline lookup yields CDR1 SGHNT and CDR2 YYREEE (reference sequence). The CDR3 contains 13 residues. V was cut by 5 bases and J by 4 bases, with 11 bases left in between. The CDR3 protein is CASRHQRADTQYF. The CDR3 DNA follows: TGTGCCAGCAGGCATCAAAGGGCAGATACGCAGTATTTT.

By frequency in the sample, this clone is medium-sized. This chain connects TRBV7-9 to TRBJ2-2; D perhaps matches TRBD2 (6 bases). Trimming took 8 bases from V and 2 from J, leaving 9 bases between them. The CDR3 runs 13 residues. Looked up from germline, CDR1 is SEHNR and CDR2 is FQNEAQ (reference sequence). The CDR3 loop is CASGTLNTGELFF. The CDR3 DNA follows: TGTGCCAGCGGGACTCTAAACACCGGGGAGCTGTTTTTT.

This clone came up a few times. One end of the junction varies from germline; a read error may be responsible. This chain joins TRBV5-1 and TRBJ2-1, with 9 bases identical to TRBD1. The CDR3 length is 12 residues. Germline V gives CDR1 SGHRS, CDR2 YFSETQ. Here the CDR3 DNA reads TGCGCCAGCAGCGCCTGGACAGGGGATGTGGTCTTC. Protein sequence: CASSAWTGDVVF.

The rearrangement joins TRBV10-1 to TRBJ1-1; D remains ambiguous. The CDR3 is made up of 11 amino acids. V was clipped by 2 bases and J by 5 bases, with 3 bases between them. Germline lookup yields CDR1 WNHNN and CDR2 SYGVQD (reference sequence). DNA for the CDR3: TGCGCCAGCAGTGAGGGGACTGAAGCTTTCTTT. Residues: CASSEGTEAFF.